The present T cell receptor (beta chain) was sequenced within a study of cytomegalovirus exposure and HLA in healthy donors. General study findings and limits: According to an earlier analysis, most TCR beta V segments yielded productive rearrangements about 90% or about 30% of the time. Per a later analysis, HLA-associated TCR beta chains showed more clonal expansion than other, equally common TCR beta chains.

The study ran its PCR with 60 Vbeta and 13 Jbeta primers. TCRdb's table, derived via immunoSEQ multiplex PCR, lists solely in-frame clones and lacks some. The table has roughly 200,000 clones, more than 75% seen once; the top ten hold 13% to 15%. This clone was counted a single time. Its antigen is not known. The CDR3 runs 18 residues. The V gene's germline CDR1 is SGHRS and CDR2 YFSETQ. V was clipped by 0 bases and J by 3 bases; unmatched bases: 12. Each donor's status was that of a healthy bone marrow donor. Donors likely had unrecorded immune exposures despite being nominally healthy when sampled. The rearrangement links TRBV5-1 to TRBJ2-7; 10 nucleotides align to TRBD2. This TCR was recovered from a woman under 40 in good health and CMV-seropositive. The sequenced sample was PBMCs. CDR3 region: CASSLESSGRSPVYEQYF. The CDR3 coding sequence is TGCGCCAGCAGCTTGGAATCTAGCGGGAGATCTCCTGTCTACGAGCAGTACTTC. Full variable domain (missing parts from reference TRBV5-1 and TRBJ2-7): KAGVTQTPRYLIKTRGQQVTLSCSPISGHRSVSWYQQTPGQGLQFLFEYFSETQRNKGNFPGRFSGRQFSNSRSEMNVSTLELGDSALYLCASSLESSGRSPVYEQYFGPGTRLTVT.